This T cell receptor beta chain was observed in a study of blood T cell repertoires in COVID-19. Overall study: PBMCs, B-cell-depleted T cells, or T cells provided the cDNA or gDNA that made up the material.

In the original workflow: For nucleated cells, counts were estimated from reference gene primer amplification. The repertoire was sequenced with immunoSEQ multiplex PCR; TCRdb's copy has only in-frame clones and lacks some. V and J calls and clone size are given by that table; D and trimming were obtained from the DNA. The sample yields 200,000 to 250,000 clones, around four fifths seen once. V was clipped by 1 base and J by 9 bases; unmatched bases: 12. The CDR3 has 17 amino acids. Germline assignment: CDR1 KGHSH and CDR2 LQKENI. The receptor's source is a man over 45 with acute or convalescent COVID-19. V and J are TRBV18 and TRBJ1-6; TRBD1 agrees at 7 bases. The sequenced sample was peripheral blood. The CDR3 DNA sequence: TGTGCCAGCTCACCACTACCTGCTGCAAACAGGGGTTCACCCCTCCACTTT. Its translation is CASSPLPAANRGSPLHF. The full variable domain, rest sourced from reference TRBV18 and TRBJ1-6, is NAGVMQNPRHLVRRRGQEARLRCSPMKGHSHVYWYRQLPEEGLKFMVYLQKENIIDESGMPKERFSAEFPKEGPSILRIQQVVRGDSAAYFCASSPLPAANRGSPLHFGNGTRLTVT.